The T cell receptor (beta chain) described here comes from a study of CD8 T cells in ankylosing spondylitis. Libraries for TCR beta were made by quantitative 5'-RACE with molecular barcodes. From the 5' RACE reads, TCRdb called clonotypes with MiXCR, one entry per CDR3 protein. In the table there are hundreds of thousands of distinct CDR3 sequences, roughly a quarter of which are singletons. General study results and limits: Matched ankylosing spondylitis synovial fluid reportedly contained a significantly enriched population of disease-linked clones. Relatively rare in peripheral blood, disease-linked clones were also CD8+. Blood from ankylosing spondylitis patients appeared to carry a characteristic roughly eight-variant TCR beta motif. A subset of motif variants has previously been described in the synovial fluid and blood of reactive arthritis.

CDR1 SGHRS and CDR2 YFSETQ come from the germline V gene. J gave up 3 bases and V 1 base, and 0 bases lay outside the gene matches. The CDR3 spans 13 residues. Comment on this clonotype: Its target is unknown.

The source of this sequence is a male donor with ankylosing spondylitis. Input material: blood, either unsorted or a sorted T cell fraction (not recorded which). V is TRBV5-1 and J is TRBJ2-5, with 7 nucleotides matching TRBD2. The CDR3 sequence: CASSLTSEETQYF. The CDR3 DNA sequence: TGCGCCAGCAGCTTGACTAGCGAAGAGACCCAGTACTTC.